Each of the 32 T cell receptor beta chains below was sequenced from the same sample in a study of blood T cell repertoires in COVID-19. Generated by immunoSEQ multiplex PCR, the TCRdb table keeps only in-frame clones and is missing some. Found here are about 170,000 clones, more than 75% of them singletons; the top ten hold 3.7%. Sequencing was performed on peripheral blood. These receptors came from a man aged 18 to 30 with active or convalescent COVID-19.

J is TRBJ2-1 and V is TRBV27, with TRBD2 matching over 10 bases. The CDR3 has 15 amino acids. The germline CDR1 and CDR2 sequences are MNHEY and SMNVEV (reference sequence). V gave up 6 bases and J gave up 6 bases; unmatched junction bases: 8. The CDR3 DNA follows: TGTGCCAGCAGACTAGCGGGAAACGAGGGCAATGAGCAGTTCTTC. It translates to CASRLAGNEGNEQFF.

The chain is built from TRBV5-1 and TRBJ1-1; possibly TRBD1 for D (5 bases). The germline V gene encodes CDR1 SGHRS and CDR2 YFSETQ. The CDR3 is made up of 15 amino acids. Trimming took 1 base from V and 0 from J, leaving 10 bases between them. CDR3 sequence (DNA): TGCGCCAGCAGCTTGAATTCAGGGATGAACACTGAAGCTTTCTTT. Its protein product is CASSLNSGMNTEAFF. The entire variable domain, with the rest obtained from reference TRBV5-1 and TRBJ1-1, is as follows: KAGVTQTPRYLIKTRGQQVTLSCSPISGHRSVSWYQQTPGQGLQFLFEYFSETQRNKGNFPGRFSGRQFSNSRSEMNVSTLELGDSALYLCASSLNSGMNTEAFFGQGTRLTVV.

This clone was seen a handful of times. The genes are TRBV25-1 and TRBJ1-1, with a tentative D call TRBD1 (5 bases). The CDR3 sequence is 13 residues long. The V gene lost 8 bases and the J gene lost 2 bases, with 12 bases spanning the gap. Germline CDR1 MGHDK, CDR2 SYGVNS. CDR3: CASCNRKNTEAFF. The CDR3, as DNA: TGTGCCAGCTGTAACAGGAAAAACACTGAAGCTTTCTTT.

The chain combines TRBV19 with TRBJ1-1; 9 positions agree with TRBD1. The J segment lost 4 bases and the V segment lost 4 bases, leaving 1 base of the junction unmatched. This CDR3 region has 13 residues. The germline V gene encodes CDR1 LNHDA and CDR2 SQIVND (reference sequence). The CDR3 loop is CASSTQGATEAFF. The CDR3 DNA reads TGTGCCAGTAGTACACAGGGGGCCACTGAAGCTTTCTTT.

V usage is TRBV18 and J usage is TRBJ2-1; 7 nucleotides line up with TRBD2. Trimming cost V 6 bases and J 6 bases; bases outside gene matches: 11. Germline-derived CDR1 and CDR2 are KGHSH and LQKENI. The CDR3 is made up of 15 amino acids. The CDR3 DNA reads TGTGCCAGCTCCCCAAGGAGCGGGAACTTCAATGAGCAGTTCTTC. The encoded protein is CASSPRSGNFNEQFF.

The genes are TRBV7-2 and TRBJ2-7, with 7 bases aligning to TRBD2. CDR3 length: 13 residues. The junction had 2 bases not matched to a gene; V was cut back by 2 bases and J by 4 bases. CDR1 SGHTA and CDR2 FQGNSA come from the germline V gene. Written as DNA, the CDR3 is TGTGCCAGCAGCTTACGACTAGCTTACGAGCAGTACTTC. Its protein is CASSLRLAYEQYF.

V gene TRBV6-2 or TRBV6-3 combines with J gene TRBJ1-2; weak D call: TRBD1 (6 bases). The germline V gene has CDR1 MNHEY and CDR2 SVGEGT. V was trimmed by 4 bases and J by 6 bases, leaving 12 bases between them. The CDR3 covers 13 residues. CDR3 residues: CASSLQGTDGYTF. CDR3 DNA sequence: TGTGCCAGCAGTTTACAGGGTACCGATGGCTACACCTTC.

V usage is TRBV19 and J usage is TRBJ2-1, with D perhaps TRBD2 (6 bases). The CDR3 covers 17 residues. Germline CDR1 reads LNHDA; CDR2 reads SQIVND (reference sequence). The V gene lost 0 bases and the J gene lost 6 bases, with 18 bases spanning the gap. CDR3 residues: CASSIDHVGRGGNEQFF. Written as DNA, the CDR3 is TGTGCCAGTAGTATAGATCACGTAGGGCGGGGCGGCAATGAGCAGTTCTTC.

J is TRBJ1-2 and V is TRBV3-1 (or the pseudogene TRBV3-2); 8 bases are shared with TRBD1. Germline CDR1 and CDR2: LGHDT and YNNKEL (reference sequence). The CDR3 extends over 18 amino acids. V lost 5 bases to trimming and J lost 1 base; unmatched junction nucleotides: 15. The DNA for the CDR3 is TGTGCCAGCAGCGCACTGACAGGGGTCGGAGGAAGTAACTATGGCTACACCTTC. It encodes CASSALTGVGGSNYGYTF.

The chain has TRBV9 and TRBJ2-2; 8 bases align to TRBD2. In germline, CDR1 is SGDLS, CDR2 YYNGEE. This CDR3 has 16 amino acids. Trimming took 4 bases from V and 6 from J; bases not matched to a gene: 11. In DNA form, the CDR3 reads TGTGCCAGCAGCACGGGACTAGAGGACTTTGCCGGGGAGCTGTTTTTT. Translating it yields CASSTGLEDFAGELFF.

This clone was recorded only once. CDR3 sequence: CASSLMSGIYNEQFF. In DNA, the CDR3 is TGTGCCAGCAGCTTAATGTCAGGGATTTACAATGAGCAGTTCTTC. V gene TRBV11-2 combines with J gene TRBJ2-1, with a weak D call TRBD1 (5 bases). Germline loops: CDR1 SGHAT, CDR2 FQNNGV. The CDR3 is 15 amino acids. Trimming shortened V by 2 bases and J by 4 bases, and 12 bases separated the two germline ends.

As DNA, the CDR3 is TGTGCCAGCAGCCCGACAGGGGACGAGCAGTACTTC. This sequence encodes CASSPTGDEQYF. The chain has TRBV5-6 and TRBJ2-7; TRBD1 aligns across 8 bases. Germline loops: CDR1 SGHDT, CDR2 YYEEEE. The V segment lost 4 bases and the J segment 5 bases; nucleotides outside the gene matches: 2. The CDR3 has 12 residues.

The rearrangement joins TRBV6-6 to TRBJ2-7; TRBD1 matches 12 bases. With V trimmed by 5 bases and J by 5 bases, 10 bases remained unmatched. The CDR3 has 16 residues. CDR1 MNHNY and CDR2 SVGAGI come from the germline V gene (reference sequence). The CDR3 sequence: CASSHRGTGGSDEQYF. In DNA, the CDR3 is TGTGCCAGCAGTCACAGGGGGACAGGGGGCTCGGACGAGCAGTACTTC.

The rearrangement uses TRBV7-3 and TRBJ2-5; no firm D call. Trimming left V 0 bases short and J 4 bases short, with 12 bases between. CDR3 length: 15 residues. Germline V gene lookup returns CDR1 SGHTA and CDR2 FQGTGA. Here the CDR3 DNA reads TGTGCCAGCAGCTTAACAGCAGGTCTCACAGAGACCCAGTACTTC. Translating it yields CASSLTAGLTETQYF. The whole variable domain, filled in from reference TRBV7-3 and TRBJ2-5, reads GAGVSQTPSNKVTEKGKYVELRCDPISGHTALYWYRQSLGQGPEFLIYFQGTGAADDSGLPNDRFFAVRPEGSVSTLKIQRTERGDSAVYLCASSLTAGLTETQYFGPGTRLLVL.

The chain employs TRBV24-1 and TRBJ2-2, with D unresolved. The germline gives CDR1 KGHDR, CDR2 SFDVKD. Trimming pared 6 bases from V and 5 bases from J, leaving 9 bases between. This CDR3 is built from 13 residues. This chain's CDR3 is CATSTFGTGELFF. The CDR3 DNA reads TGTGCCACCAGTACTTTTGGTACCGGGGAGCTGTTTTTT.

The chain has TRBV10-3 and TRBJ2-5; possible D gene TRBD2, 6 bases. The length of the CDR3 is 15 residues. Trimming cost V 2 bases and J 2 bases, with 12 bases left between them. Germline CDR1 ENHRY, CDR2 SYGVKD. The CDR3 nucleotides are TGTGCCATCAGTGAGCCAGACCTAGCGCAAGAGACCCAGTACTTC. Translating it yields CAISEPDLAQETQYF.

The rearrangement joins TRBV6-1 to TRBJ2-2; D remains ambiguous. This CDR3 has 16 amino acids. CDR1 and CDR2 from the germline V gene are MNHNS and SASEGT. The V end lost 0 bases, the J end lost 5 bases, and 13 bases lay between the germline ends. The CDR3 coding sequence is TGTGCCAGCAGTGAAGCCGGGTATGTGGTTACCGGGGAGCTGTTTTTT. Amino acid sequence: CASSEAGYVVTGELFF.

The chain uses TRBV18 and TRBJ1-1; 7 bases match TRBD1. Germline loops: CDR1 KGHSH, CDR2 LQKENI. There are 14 residues in the CDR3. Trimming at V came to 3 bases and at J to 1 base, leaving 2 bases not matched to a gene. The CDR3 reads CASSPGQRNTEAFF. In DNA, the CDR3 is TGTGCCAGCTCACCGGGACAGAGGAACACTGAAGCTTTCTTT. Filled out from reference TRBV18 and TRBJ1-1, the complete variable domain reads NAGVMQNPRHLVRRRGQEARLRCSPMKGHSHVYWYRQLPEEGLKFMVYLQKENIIDESGMPKERFSAEFPKEGPSILRIQQVVRGDSAAYFCASSPGQRNTEAFFGQGTRLTVV.

The genes are TRBV27 and TRBJ2-1; D perhaps matches TRBD2 (8 bases). Per germline, CDR1 MNHEY and CDR2 SMNVEV (reference sequence). V was trimmed by 4 bases and J by 8 bases, leaving 24 bases between them. The CDR3 length is 17 residues. This CDR3 is CASSSRGPGLAFDEQFF. CDR3 sequence (DNA): TGTGCCAGCAGTTCGAGGGGGCCAGGACTAGCATTCGATGAGCAGTTCTTC.

The chain recombines TRBV19 with TRBJ1-2; no clear D gene. Trimming took 3 bases from V and 3 from J, leaving 8 bases between them. CDR3 size: 13 residues. Germline CDR1 and CDR2: LNHDA and SQIVND (reference sequence). The CDR3 nucleotides are TGTGCCAGTAGTATCGTCAGTGACTATGGCTACACCTTC. Its protein is CASSIVSDYGYTF.

This clone was observed many times. The genes are TRBV6-4 and TRBJ2-7, with 7 bases that match TRBD2. The germline V gene encodes CDR1 MRHNA and CDR2 SNTAGT. The CDR3 is 18 amino acids. Trimming removed 6 bases from V and 4 bases from J; junction bases left unmatched: 21. The CDR3 DNA follows: TGTGCCAGCAGGCCCGGAGGGCCGGATCTTCTGGGACTATACGAGCAGTACTTC. Amino acid sequence: CASRPGGPDLLGLYEQYF.

The chain combines TRBV11-2 with TRBJ1-6; D is undetermined. V shed 1 base and J shed 0 bases, with 7 bases lying between them. This CDR3 has 16 amino acids. CDR1 and CDR2 from the germline V gene are SGHAT and FQNNGV. The CDR3 region has the DNA TGTGCCAGCAGCTTAGGGGCCGTCTCCTATAATTCACCCCTCCACTTT. This codes for CASSLGAVSYNSPLHF.

V and J are TRBV6-6 and TRBJ2-7; TRBD2 agrees at 13 bases. This CDR3 is built from 15 residues. V shed 2 bases, J shed 2 bases, and the junction held 0 bases outside the gene matches. The germline V gene encodes CDR1 MNHNY and CDR2 SVGAGI (reference sequence). The CDR3 region has the DNA TGTGCCAGCAGTTACGGGACTAGCGGGACCTACGAGCAGTACTTC. Its protein is CASSYGTSGTYEQYF.

The chain employs TRBV5-4 and TRBJ2-2, with D uncertain. The CDR3 sequence is 12 residues long. Trimming took off 4 bases at V and 3 bases at J, with 4 bases between the two ends. Germline V gives CDR1 SGHNT, CDR2 YYREEE (reference sequence). CDR3 nucleotide sequence: TGTGCCAGCAGCACGGACACCGGGGAGCTGTTTTTT. This codes for CASSTDTGELFF.

The rearrangement links TRBV18 to TRBJ1-6; D is perhaps TRBD1 (5 bases). Germline-derived CDR1 and CDR2 are KGHSH and LQKENI. V gave up 5 bases and J gave up 7 bases, with 18 bases separating them. This CDR3 has 16 residues. DNA of the CDR3: TGTGCCAGCTCATTCGGACAACCTGGGGGGAATTCACCCCTCCACTTT. Protein product: CASSFGQPGGNSPLHF.

The V and J genes are TRBV7-2 and TRBJ1-5; D uncertain. The CDR3 runs to 15 residues. Germline V gives CDR1 SGHTA, CDR2 FQGNSA. V lost 4 bases, J lost 2 bases, and 12 bases lay in between. This CDR3 is CASSSYDLGNQPQHF. The CDR3 DNA follows: TGTGCCAGCAGCTCCTACGACTTGGGCAATCAGCCCCAGCATTTT.

The CDR3 reads CASSLARRDTEAFF. CDR3 nucleotides: TGTGCCAGCAGCTTAGCGAGGAGGGACACTGAAGCTTTCTTT. The chain joins TRBV7-8 to TRBJ1-1; D gene uncertain. The CDR3 has 14 amino acids. Germline V lookup: CDR1 SGHVS, CDR2 FQNEAQ. V lost 0 bases and J 3 bases, leaving 8 bases between the germline ends.

V and J are TRBV24-1 and TRBJ2-1; no clear D gene. Between the trimmed V and J ends, which lost 3 bases and 14 bases, there was a span of 19 bases. Germline-derived CDR1 and CDR2 are KGHDR and SFDVKD. The CDR3 extends over 14 amino acids. The CDR3 DNA reads TGTGCCACCAGTGATCCCCCCCTATTTGGTGCGGAGTTCTTC. It is translated as CATSDPPLFGAEFF.

V is TRBV5-1 and J is TRBJ1-1; D possibly corresponds to TRBD1 (6 bases). V lost 3 bases to trimming and J lost 5 bases, with 17 bases between them. The CDR3 has 15 amino acids. CDR1 and CDR2 from the germline V gene are SGHRS and YFSETQ. CDR3 amino acids: CASSSDGTRWTEAFF. For the CDR3, the DNA is TGCGCCAGCAGCTCGGACGGGACAAGGTGGACTGAAGCTTTCTTT. Supplemented by reference TRBV5-1 and TRBJ1-1, the full variable domain reads KAGVTQTPRYLIKTRGQQVTLSCSPISGHRSVSWYQQTPGQGLQFLFEYFSETQRNKGNFPGRFSGRQFSNSRSEMNVSTLELGDSALYLCASSSDGTRWTEAFFGQGTRLTVV.

This clone was picked up a small number of times. The genes are TRBV28 and TRBJ1-4, with 9 bases lining up with TRBD1. This CDR3 is 16 amino acids long. J lost 5 bases, V lost 2 bases, and 6 bases had no gene match. Germline assignment: CDR1 MDHEN and CDR2 SYDVKM. In DNA form, the CDR3 reads TGTGCCAGCAGTTTAAGGCCCGGGACAGGGAATGAAAAACTGTTTTTT. Protein sequence: CASSLRPGTGNEKLFF.

This clone was seen just once. The chain has TRBV28 and TRBJ2-1, with TRBD1 as a possible D gene (6 bases). CDR3 length: 17 residues. V was cut by 4 bases and J by 0 bases, with 16 bases left in between. Germline V gene data show CDR1 as MDHEN and CDR2 as SYDVKM. The CDR3 reads CASSSMTGLSSYNEQFF. The CDR3 DNA reads TGTGCCAGCAGTTCGATGACAGGATTGAGCTCCTACAATGAGCAGTTCTTC.

This CDR3 is CAWSVRGSGRTDTQYF. In DNA form, the CDR3 reads TGTGCCTGGAGTGTACGAGGGAGCGGACGCACAGATACGCAGTATTTT. The V and J genes are TRBV30 and TRBJ2-3, with D perhaps matching TRBD2 (5 bases). The germline CDR1 and CDR2 sequences are GTSNPN and SVGIG (reference sequence). Trimming cost V 0 bases and J 1 base, with 14 bases left between them. CDR3 length: 16 amino acids.